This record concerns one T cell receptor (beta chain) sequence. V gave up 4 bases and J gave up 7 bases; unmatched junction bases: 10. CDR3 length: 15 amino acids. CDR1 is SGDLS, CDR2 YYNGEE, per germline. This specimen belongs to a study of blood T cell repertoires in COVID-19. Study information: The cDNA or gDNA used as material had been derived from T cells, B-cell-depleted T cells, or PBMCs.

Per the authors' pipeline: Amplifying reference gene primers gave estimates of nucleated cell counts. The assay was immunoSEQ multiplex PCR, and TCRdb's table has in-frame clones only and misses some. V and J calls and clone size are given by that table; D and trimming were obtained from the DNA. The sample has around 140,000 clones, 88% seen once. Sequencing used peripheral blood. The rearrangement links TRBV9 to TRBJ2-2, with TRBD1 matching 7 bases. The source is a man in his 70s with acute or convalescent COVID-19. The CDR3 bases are TGTGCCAGCAGCCCCGGTGGGACAGTATACGGGGAGCTGTTTTTT. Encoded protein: CASSPGGTVYGELFF.